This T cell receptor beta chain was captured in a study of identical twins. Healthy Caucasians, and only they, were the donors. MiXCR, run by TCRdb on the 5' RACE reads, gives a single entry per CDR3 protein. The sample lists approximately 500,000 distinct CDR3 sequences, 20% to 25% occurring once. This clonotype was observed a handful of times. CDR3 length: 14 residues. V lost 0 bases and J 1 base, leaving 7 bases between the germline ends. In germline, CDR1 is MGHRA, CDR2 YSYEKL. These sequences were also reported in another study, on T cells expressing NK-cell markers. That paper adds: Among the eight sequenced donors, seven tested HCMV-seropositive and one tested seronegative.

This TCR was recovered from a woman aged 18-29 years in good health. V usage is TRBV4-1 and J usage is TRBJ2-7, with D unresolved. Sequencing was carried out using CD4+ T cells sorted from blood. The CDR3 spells CASSQDQRSYEQYF. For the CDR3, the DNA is TGCGCCAGCAGCCAAGATCAGAGGTCCTACGAGCAGTACTTC.